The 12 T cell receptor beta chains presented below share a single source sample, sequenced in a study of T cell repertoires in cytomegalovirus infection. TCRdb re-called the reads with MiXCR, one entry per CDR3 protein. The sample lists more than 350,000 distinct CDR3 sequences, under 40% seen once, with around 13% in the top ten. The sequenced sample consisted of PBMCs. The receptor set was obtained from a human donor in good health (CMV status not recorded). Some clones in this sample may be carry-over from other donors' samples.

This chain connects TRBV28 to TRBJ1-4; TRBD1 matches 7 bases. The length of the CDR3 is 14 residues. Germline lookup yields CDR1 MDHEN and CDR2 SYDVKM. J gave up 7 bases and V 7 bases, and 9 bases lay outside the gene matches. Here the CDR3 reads CASTLDRLREKLFF. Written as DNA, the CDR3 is TGTGCCAGCACCTTGGACAGGTTGCGTGAAAAACTGTTTTTT.

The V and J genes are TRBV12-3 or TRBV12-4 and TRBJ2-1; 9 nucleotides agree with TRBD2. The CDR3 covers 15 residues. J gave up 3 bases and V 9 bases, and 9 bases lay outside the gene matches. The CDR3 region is CASRSGTSFYNEQFF. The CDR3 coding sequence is TGTGCCAGTCGCTCCGGGACTAGCTTCTACAATGAGCAGTTCTTC.

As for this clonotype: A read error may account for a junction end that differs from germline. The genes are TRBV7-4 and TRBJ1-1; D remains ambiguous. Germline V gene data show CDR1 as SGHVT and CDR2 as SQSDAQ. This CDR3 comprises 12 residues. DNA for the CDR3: TGTGCCAGCAGCCTAGCAGTGGAAGAATCTTGCTTT. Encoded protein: CASSLAVEESCF.

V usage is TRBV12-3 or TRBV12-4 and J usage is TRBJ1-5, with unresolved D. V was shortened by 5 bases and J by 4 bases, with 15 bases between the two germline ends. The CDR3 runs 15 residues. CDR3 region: CASSPPGGLNQPQHF. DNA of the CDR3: TGTGCCAGCAGTCCCCCCGGAGGATTAAATCAGCCCCAGCATTTT.

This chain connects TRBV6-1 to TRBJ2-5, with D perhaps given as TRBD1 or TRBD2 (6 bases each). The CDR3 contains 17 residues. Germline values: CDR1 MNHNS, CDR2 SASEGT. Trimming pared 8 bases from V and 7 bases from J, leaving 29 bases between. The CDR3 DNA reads TGTGCCAGCGTCTTGATAAGGGGGTGGGAGGCCCGGGGGACCCAGTACTTC. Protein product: CASVLIRGWEARGTQYF.

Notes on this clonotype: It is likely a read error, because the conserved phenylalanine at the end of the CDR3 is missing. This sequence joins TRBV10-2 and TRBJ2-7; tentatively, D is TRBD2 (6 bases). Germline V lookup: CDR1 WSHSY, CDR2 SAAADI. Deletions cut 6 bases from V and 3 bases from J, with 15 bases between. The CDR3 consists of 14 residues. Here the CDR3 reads CASRAGFRVYEQYC. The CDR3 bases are TGCGCCAGCAGGGCGGGGTTTCGCGTCTACGAGCAGTACTGC.

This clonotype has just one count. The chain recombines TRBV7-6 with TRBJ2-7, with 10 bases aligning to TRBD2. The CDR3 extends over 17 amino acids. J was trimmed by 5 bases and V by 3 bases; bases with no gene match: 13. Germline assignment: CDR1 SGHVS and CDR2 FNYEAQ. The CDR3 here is CASSFLAGATNKNEQYF. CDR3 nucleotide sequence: TGTGCCAGCAGCTTTCTAGCGGGGGCGACAAATAAGAACGAGCAGTACTTC.

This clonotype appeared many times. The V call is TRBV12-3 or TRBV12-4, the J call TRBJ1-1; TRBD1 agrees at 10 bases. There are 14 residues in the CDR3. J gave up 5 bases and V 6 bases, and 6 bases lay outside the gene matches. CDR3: CASSRDRGWTEAFF. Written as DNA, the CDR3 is TGTGCCAGCAGCCGGGACAGGGGATGGACTGAAGCTTTCTTT.

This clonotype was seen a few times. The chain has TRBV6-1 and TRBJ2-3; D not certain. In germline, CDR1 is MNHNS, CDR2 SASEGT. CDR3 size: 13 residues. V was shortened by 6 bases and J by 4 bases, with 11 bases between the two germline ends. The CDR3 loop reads CASSLVWADTQYF. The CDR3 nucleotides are TGTGCCAGCAGCCTCGTGTGGGCAGATACGCAGTATTTT.

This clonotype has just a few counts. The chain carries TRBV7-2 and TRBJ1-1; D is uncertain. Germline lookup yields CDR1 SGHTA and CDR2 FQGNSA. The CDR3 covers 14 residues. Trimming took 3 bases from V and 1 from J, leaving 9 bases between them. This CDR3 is CASSFYNRNTEAFF. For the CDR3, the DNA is TGTGCCAGCAGCTTTTATAACAGGAACACTGAAGCTTTCTTT.

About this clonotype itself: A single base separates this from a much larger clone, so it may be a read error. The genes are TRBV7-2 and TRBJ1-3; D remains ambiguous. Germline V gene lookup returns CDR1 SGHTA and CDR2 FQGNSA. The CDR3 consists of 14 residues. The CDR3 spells CASSLALTGHTIYF. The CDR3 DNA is TGTGCCAGCAGCTTAGCTTTAACTGGACACACCATATATTTT.

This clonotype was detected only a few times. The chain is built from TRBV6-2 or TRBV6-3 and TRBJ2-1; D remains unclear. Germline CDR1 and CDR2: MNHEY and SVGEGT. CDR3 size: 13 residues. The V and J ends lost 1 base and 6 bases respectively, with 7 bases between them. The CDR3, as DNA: TGTGCCAGCAGTTACTTCAGAACCAATGAGCAGTTCTTC. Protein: CASSYFRTNEQFF.